Included here is one T cell receptor beta chain sequence, with context. The protocol was immunoSEQ multiplex PCR, while the TCRdb copy is restricted to in-frame clones and leaves out a portion. This sample carries 350,000 to 550,000 clones, roughly nine tenths of them seen once, and the ten largest clones take 1% to 1.3%. CDR1 SEHNR and CDR2 FQNEAQ come from the germline V gene (reference sequence). J gave up 8 bases and V 5 bases, and 4 bases lay outside the gene matches. CDR3 length equals 14 residues. This entry comes from a study of blood T cell repertoires in COVID-19. Study in general: There were acute and convalescent COVID-19 samples, and they came from the United States, Italy and Spain.

The TCR was taken from a man aged 25-40 years who had recovered from COVID-19. The chain is built from TRBV7-9 and TRBJ1-4, with 11 nucleotides matching TRBD1. The sequenced sample was PBMCs or T cells enriched from blood (not recorded which). The CDR3 sequence: CASSGQGAREKLFF. The CDR3 region has the DNA TGTGCCAGCAGCGGACAGGGGGCCCGGGAAAAACTGTTTTTT. The entire variable domain, with the rest obtained from reference TRBV7-9 and TRBJ1-4, is as follows: DTGVSQNPRHKITKRGQNVTFRCDPISEHNRLYWYRQTLGQGPEFLTYFQNEAQLEKSRLLSDRFSAERPKGSFSTLEIQRTEQGDSAMYLCASSGQGAREKLFFGSGTQLSVL.